This is a list of T cell receptor beta chains from one sample in a study of beta chain features in type 1 diabetes. Clones were read by immunoSEQ multiplex PCR, and TCRdb kept only the in-frame ones, dropping some. The sample yields roughly 250,000 clones, about a fifth seen once. Sequencing was carried out using naive CD4+ T cells from blood. The source is a middle-aged woman with type 1 diabetes. CDR3s include the opening cysteine and the closing phenylalanine or tryptophan. Fields, in order: clone size, J gene, D gene, CDR3 length, V gene, CDR3 protein, CDR3 DNA. D genes are given only for firm matches. Expanded clones are given a class, and other clones once, few, many or no size at all.

. | TRBJ1-2 | TRBD1 | 13 | TRBV6-6 | CASSAGTGTGYTF | TGTGCCAGCAGCGCCGGGACAGGGACAGGCTACACCTTC
few | TRBJ2-5 | . | 14 | TRBV29-1 | CSVPLSGESETQYF | TGCAGCGTCCCCCTCTCAGGGGAAAGCGAGACCCAGTACTTC
. | TRBJ2-3 | TRBD2 | 15 | TRBV7-3 | CASSLGGEKTDTQYF | TGTGCCAGCAGCTTAGGGGGGGAGAAGACAGATACGCAGTATTTT
. | TRBJ2-5 | TRBD1 | 14 | TRBV5-4 | CASSWTGNQETQYF | TGTGCCAGCAGCTGGACAGGCAACCAAGAGACCCAGTACTTC
. | TRBJ2-7 | TRBD1 | 14 | TRBV5-4 | CASSLNRGGGEQYF | TGTGCCAGCAGCTTGAACAGGGGCGGTGGCGAGCAGTACTTC
. | TRBJ2-2 | . | 15 | TRBV9 | CASSVVGSNTGELFF | TGTGCCAGCAGCGTAGTAGGGAGCAACACCGGGGAGCTGTTTTTT
. | TRBJ1-2 | . | 14 | TRBV6-5 | CASSLRLFSYGYTF | TGTGCCAGCAGTCTTCGACTATTTTCCTATGGCTACACCTTC
. | TRBJ1-2 | . | 13 | TRBV14 | CASSQQGVEGYTF | TGTGCCAGCAGCCAGCAAGGAGTGGAGGGCTACACCTTC
. | TRBJ1-1 | . | 15 | TRBV28 | CASSLPGTQNTEAFF | TGTGCCAGCAGTTTACCCGGGACACAGAACACTGAAGCTTTCTTT
. | TRBJ2-2 | TRBD1 | 14 | TRBV7-2 | CASSQTGLPGELFF | TGTGCCAGCAGCCAGACAGGGCTTCCCGGGGAGCTGTTTTTT
. | TRBJ1-5 | . | 14 | TRBV7-2 | CASSLGGRNQPQHF | TGTGCCAGCAGCTTAGGGGGGCGGAATCAGCCCCAGCATTTT
few | TRBJ2-1 | . | 14 | TRBV29-1 | CSASTTSSYNEQFF | TGCAGCGCGTCGACTACTAGCTCCTACAATGAGCAGTTCTTC
few | TRBJ2-7 | TRBD1 | 15 | TRBV5-1 | CASRVTGQVLYEQYF | TGCGCCAGCAGGGTAACGGGACAGGTCCTCTACGAGCAGTACTTC
. | TRBJ1-5 | . | 13 | TRBV27 | CASSGRENQPQHF | TGTGCCAGCAGTGGACGGGAGAATCAGCCCCAGCATTTT
. | TRBJ1-1 | TRBD1 | 16 | TRBV15 | CATSRPGTVLNTEAFF | TGTGCCACCAGCAGACCAGGGACAGTCCTGAACACTGAAGCTTTCTTT
few | TRBJ2-5 | TRBD2 | 13 | TRBV7-9 | CASSSPGGETQYF | TGTGCCAGCAGCTCCCCGGGGGGGGAGACCCAGTACTTC
. | TRBJ2-5 | . | 13 | TRBV6-6 | CASRKDSWETQYF | TGTGCCAGCAGGAAGGACTCCTGGGAGACCCAGTACTTC
few | TRBJ1-4 | . | 11 | TRBV5-4 | CASSQGEKLFF | TGTGCCAGCAGTCAGGGGGAAAAACTGTTTTTT
few | TRBJ1-2 | . | 11 | TRBV6-6 | CASSNRDGYTF | TGTGCCAGCAGTAACAGAGATGGCTACACCTTC
few | TRBJ2-7 | TRBD2 | 12 | TRBV5-6 | CASSWGGSRQYF | TGTGCCAGCAGCTGGGGGGGATCGAGACAGTACTTC
. | TRBJ2-3 | . | 15 | TRBV4-2 | CASSQVGAGADTQYF | TGTGCCAGCAGCCAAGTTGGGGCAGGGGCAGATACGCAGTATTTT
. | TRBJ1-2 | . | 14 | TRBV29-1 | CSVEGQVVNYGYTF | TGCAGCGTTGAAGGACAGGTCGTTAACTATGGCTACACCTTC
. | TRBJ1-4 | TRBD1 | 12 | TRBV29-1 | CSARTGLEKLFF | TGCAGCGCCCGGACAGGTCTTGAAAAACTGTTTTTT
. | TRBJ2-1 | . | 13 | TRBV19 | CASSPTGYNEQFF | TGTGCCAGTAGCCCTACCGGTTACAATGAGCAGTTCTTC
few | TRBJ2-3 | . | 14 | TRBV4-2 | CASSTDRRTDTQYF | TGTGCCAGCAGCACTGACAGGCGCACAGATACGCAGTATTTT
. | TRBJ2-5 | . | 12 | TRBV19 | CASRSRLGTQYF | TGTGCCAGTAGGAGCCGCCTAGGCACCCAGTACTTC
. | TRBJ1-6 | . | 14 | TRBV5-6 | CASSSRVVRSPLHF | TGTGCCAGCAGCTCCAGGGTTGTACGGTCACCCCTCCACTTT
. | TRBJ2-7 | . | 18 | TRBV7-2 | CASSLVPGMRAGSYEQYF | TGTGCCAGCAGCTTAGTCCCAGGAATGAGAGCGGGCTCCTACGAGCAGTACTTC
. | TRBJ2-7 | TRBD1 | 14 | TRBV4-2 | CASSSDRGLYEQYF | TGTGCCAGCAGCTCGGACAGGGGGCTTTACGAGCAGTACTTC
few | TRBJ2-1 | . | 12 | TRBV7-9 | CASSLISGSQFF | TGTGCCAGCAGCTTAATATCAGGATCGCAGTTCTTC
few | TRBJ2-1 | TRBD1 | 16 | TRBV14 | CASSRLGTGPYNEQFF | TGTGCCAGCAGCCGTCTCGGGACAGGGCCCTACAATGAGCAGTTCTTC
. | TRBJ2-5 | TRBD2 | 15 | TRBV6-5 | CATTDSTSGRETQYF | TGTGCTACTACAGATTCTACTAGCGGGAGAGAGACCCAGTACTTC
. | TRBJ2-3 | . | 16 | TRBV4-1 | CASSQGSGSSTDTQYF | TGCGCCAGCAGCCAAGGAAGCGGGTCATCCACAGATACGCAGTATTTT
. | TRBJ1-2 | . | 12 | TRBV28 | CASSLRSYGYTF | TGTGCCAGCAGTTTACGGAGCTATGGCTACACCTTC
few | TRBJ1-1 | . | 11 | TRBV10-3 | CATDINGEAFF | TGTGCCACCGATATCAACGGTGAAGCTTTCTTT
few | TRBJ2-7 | . | 14 | TRBV6-6 | CASSPGLPQGKQYF | TGTGCCAGCAGTCCAGGACTACCCCAAGGGAAGCAGTACTTC
few | TRBJ2-3 | TRBD1 | 15 | TRBV28 | CASSSPGTGSDTQYF | TGTGCCAGCAGTTCCCCCGGGACAGGGTCAGATACGCAGTATTTT
. | TRBJ2-7 | . | 16 | TRBV19 | CASSIVQGGRMGEQYF | TGTGCCAGTAGTATAGTACAGGGCGGCCGAATGGGGGAGCAGTACTTC
. | TRBJ1-2 | TRBD1 | 15 | TRBV4-2 | CASSQGTGKGYGYTF | TGTGCCAGCAGCCAAGGGACAGGGAAAGGCTATGGCTACACCTTC
. | TRBJ1-5 | . | 13 | TRBV2 | CASSAGELGPQHF | TGTGCCAGCAGTGCAGGGGAGTTGGGGCCCCAGCATTTT
. | TRBJ1-4 | . | 12 | TRBV30 | CAAGATNEKLFF | TGTGCGGCGGGAGCAACTAATGAAAAACTGTTTTTT
. | TRBJ2-7 | TRBD2 | 16 | TRBV5-6 | CASSPSALAGTYEQYF | TGTGCCAGCAGCCCCTCCGCACTAGCGGGAACCTACGAGCAGTACTTC
few | TRBJ1-1 | . | 15 | TRBV5-6 | CASSAPGGLNTEAFF | TGTGCCAGCAGCGCCCCTGGGGGGTTGAACACTGAAGCTTTCTTT
few | TRBJ2-7 | . | 16 | TRBV28 | CASSSFSSGTPYEQYF | TGTGCCAGCAGTTCCTTTTCCTCCGGGACACCCTACGAGCAGTACTTC
. | TRBJ2-5 | TRBD2 | 10 | TRBV28 | CASNKAGSHF | TGTGCCAGCAATAAAGCGGGATCACACTTC
few | TRBJ1-1 | TRBD1 | 12 | TRBV29-1 | CSVTQGRTEAFF | TGCAGCGTGACACAGGGGAGGACTGAAGCTTTCTTT
few | TRBJ2-5 | TRBD2 | 15 | TRBV7-2 | CASSRSSGGQETQYF | TGTGCCAGCAGCCGGAGCAGCGGGGGGCAAGAGACCCAGTACTTC
few | TRBJ2-2 | . | 14 | TRBV9 | CASSVDGHAGELFF | TGTGCCAGCAGCGTAGACGGTCATGCCGGGGAGCTGTTTTTT
. | TRBJ2-7 | . | 14 | TRBV6-6 | CASRLSSGDYEQYF | TGTGCCAGCAGACTGTCTTCGGGAGACTACGAGCAGTACTTC
. | TRBJ1-1 | . | 14 | TRBV30 | CAWSTGGYGTEAFF | TGTGCCTGGAGTACCGGGGGGTATGGCACTGAAGCTTTCTTT
few | TRBJ2-7 | . | 12 | TRBV14 | CASSQEAYEQYF | TGTGCCAGCAGCCAAGAGGCTTACGAGCAGTACTTC
once | TRBJ2-5 | . | 14 | TRBV5-1 | CASSLTQGVETQYF | TGCGCCAGCAGCTTGACACAGGGAGTCGAGACCCAGTACTTC
few | TRBJ1-2 | TRBD1 | 13 | TRBV30 | CAWVGDSRYGYTF | TGTGCCTGGGTCGGGGACAGCCGCTATGGCTACACCTTC
few | TRBJ2-5 | . | 15 | TRBV5-4 | CASSLEGAIKETQYF | TGTGCCAGCAGCTTGGAAGGGGCCATAAAAGAGACCCAGTACTTC
few | TRBJ2-3 | . | 14 | TRBV9 | CASSVAADTDTQYF | TGTGCCAGCAGCGTAGCCGCGGACACAGATACGCAGTATTTT